Shown below are 11 T cell receptor beta chains from a single sample sequenced in a study of CD8 T cells in Susac syndrome. Roughly 0.45 to 1 ug RNA was reverse transcribed with random hexamers. TCRdb re-called the immunoSEQ multiplex PCR reads through MiXCR, storing one row per CDR3 protein. The data show some 110,000 distinct CDR3 sequences, with nearly 96% seen just once and over 0.12% held by the top ten. Sequences were obtained from CD4+ T cells from PBMCs. The receptors stem from a human donor with Susac syndrome.

This chain connects TRBV29-1 to TRBJ2-4; no firm D call. V lost 1 base and J lost 3, with 13 bases in between. CDR1 and CDR2 (germline): SQVTM, ANQGSEA. The CDR3 is 15 residues long. The CDR3 sequence is CSVEVGKGSKNIQYF. CDR3 sequence (DNA): TGCAGCGTTGAAGTAGGGAAGGGAAGCAAAAACATTCAGTACTTC.

This clonotype was observed a handful of times. The chain couples TRBV18 to TRBJ2-5; D unclear. CDR1 and CDR2 (germline): KGHSH, LQKENI. V lost 6 bases to trimming and J lost 0 bases, with 2 bases between them. CDR3 length: 11 amino acids. The CDR3 is CASSHQETQYF. CDR3 DNA: TGTGCCAGCTCGCACCAAGAGACCCAGTACTTC.

V is TRBV30 and J is TRBJ1-2; no reliable D call. The CDR3 is 14 amino acids. Between the trimmed V and J ends, which lost 4 bases and 2 bases, there was a span of 14 bases. The germline CDR1 and CDR2 sequences are GTSNPN and SVGIG (reference sequence). CDR3 amino acids: CAWKPDQRNYGYTF. CDR3 in DNA: TGTGCCTGGAAGCCAGACCAAAGGAACTATGGCTACACCTTC.

This clonotype has only one observation. Here the CDR3 reads CASSLELASVQYF. The CDR3 DNA reads as TGTGCCAGCAGCTTAGAACTAGCTAGTGTCCAGTACTTC. The rearrangement uses TRBV11-2 and TRBJ2-5, with TRBD2 as a possible D gene (6 bases). The germline gives CDR1 SGHAT, CDR2 FQNNGV. This CDR3 spans 13 amino acids. The V end lost 0 bases, the J end lost 10 bases, and 12 bases lay between the germline ends.

This clonotype came up once. CDR3 in DNA: TGTGCCAGCAACCCTACAGGGGTGGCCTACGAGCAGTACTTC. It encodes CASNPTGVAYEQYF. V and J are TRBV12-3 or TRBV12-4 and TRBJ2-7; 7 nucleotides agree with TRBD1. V was pared by 7 bases and J by 2 bases, with 8 bases of the junction left unmatched. The CDR3 is 14 residues long.

The rearrangement joins TRBV4-2 to TRBJ1-2, with 8 positions matching TRBD1. CDR1 is LGHNA and CDR2 is YNFKEQ in the germline V gene. The CDR3 is 15 amino acids. V lost 0 bases to trimming and J lost 5 bases; unmatched junction nucleotides: 5. This CDR3 is CASSQDSGQGYGYTF. In DNA, the CDR3 is TGTGCCAGCAGCCAAGATTCAGGACAGGGATATGGCTACACCTTC.

The V call is TRBV29-1, the J call TRBJ1-1, with 9 bases matching TRBD1. With 7 bases clipped from V and 1 base from J, the junction kept 4 bases outside the gene matches. The CDR3 is made up of 13 amino acids. Germline V CDR1 and CDR2: SQVTM, ANQGSEA. CDR3 bases: TGCAGCGAGAACAGGGGGCCGAACACTGAAGCTTTCTTT. Amino acids: CSENRGPNTEAFF.

The count of this clonotype is one. The chain has TRBV5-1 and TRBJ2-2; D unclear. Germline loops: CDR1 SGHRS, CDR2 YFSETQ. Trimming took off 0 bases at V and 7 bases at J, with 10 bases between the two ends. The CDR3 extends over 14 amino acids. CDR3 nucleotide sequence: TGCGCCAGCAGCTTGGACGCAATCGACGGGGAGCTGTTTTTT. Residues: CASSLDAIDGELFF.

J is TRBJ2-7 and V is TRBV11-2; D is possibly TRBD1 (6 bases). CDR1 SGHAT and CDR2 FQNNGV come from the germline V gene. The CDR3 totals 16 residues. The V end lost 5 bases, the J end lost 1 base, and 18 bases lay between the germline ends. The CDR3 loop reads CASSNPFQGYSYEQYF. In DNA, the CDR3 is TGTGCCAGCAGCAATCCTTTCCAGGGGTATTCCTACGAGCAGTACTTC.

The J gene is TRBJ2-1, the V gene TRBV29-1; 10 nucleotides match TRBD2. The CDR3 sequence is 15 residues long. J was trimmed by 0 bases and V by 7 bases; bases with no gene match: 6. From germline, CDR1 is SQVTM and CDR2 ANQGSEA. CDR3 DNA: TGCAGCGGGTTGACTAGCGGGCGCTCCTACAATGAGCAGTTCTTC. As protein: CSGLTSGRSYNEQFF.

V gene TRBV18 combines with J gene TRBJ2-7, with a tentative D call TRBD2 (5 bases). The CDR3 covers 16 residues. Germline V gene data show CDR1 as KGHSH and CDR2 as LQKENI. Trimming pared 3 bases from V and 2 bases from J, leaving 17 bases between. The CDR3 DNA sequence: TGTGCCAGCTCACCCGGGCTTTTGAGGGAAACCTACGAGCAGTACTTC. Translated, it gives CASSPGLLRETYEQYF. Full variable domain (remainder filled in from reference TRBV18 and TRBJ2-7): NAGVMQNPRHLVRRRGQEARLRCSPMKGHSHVYWYRQLPEEGLKFMVYLQKENIIDESGMPKERFSAEFPKEGPSILRIQQVVRGDSAAYFCASSPGLLRETYEQYFGPGTRLTVT.